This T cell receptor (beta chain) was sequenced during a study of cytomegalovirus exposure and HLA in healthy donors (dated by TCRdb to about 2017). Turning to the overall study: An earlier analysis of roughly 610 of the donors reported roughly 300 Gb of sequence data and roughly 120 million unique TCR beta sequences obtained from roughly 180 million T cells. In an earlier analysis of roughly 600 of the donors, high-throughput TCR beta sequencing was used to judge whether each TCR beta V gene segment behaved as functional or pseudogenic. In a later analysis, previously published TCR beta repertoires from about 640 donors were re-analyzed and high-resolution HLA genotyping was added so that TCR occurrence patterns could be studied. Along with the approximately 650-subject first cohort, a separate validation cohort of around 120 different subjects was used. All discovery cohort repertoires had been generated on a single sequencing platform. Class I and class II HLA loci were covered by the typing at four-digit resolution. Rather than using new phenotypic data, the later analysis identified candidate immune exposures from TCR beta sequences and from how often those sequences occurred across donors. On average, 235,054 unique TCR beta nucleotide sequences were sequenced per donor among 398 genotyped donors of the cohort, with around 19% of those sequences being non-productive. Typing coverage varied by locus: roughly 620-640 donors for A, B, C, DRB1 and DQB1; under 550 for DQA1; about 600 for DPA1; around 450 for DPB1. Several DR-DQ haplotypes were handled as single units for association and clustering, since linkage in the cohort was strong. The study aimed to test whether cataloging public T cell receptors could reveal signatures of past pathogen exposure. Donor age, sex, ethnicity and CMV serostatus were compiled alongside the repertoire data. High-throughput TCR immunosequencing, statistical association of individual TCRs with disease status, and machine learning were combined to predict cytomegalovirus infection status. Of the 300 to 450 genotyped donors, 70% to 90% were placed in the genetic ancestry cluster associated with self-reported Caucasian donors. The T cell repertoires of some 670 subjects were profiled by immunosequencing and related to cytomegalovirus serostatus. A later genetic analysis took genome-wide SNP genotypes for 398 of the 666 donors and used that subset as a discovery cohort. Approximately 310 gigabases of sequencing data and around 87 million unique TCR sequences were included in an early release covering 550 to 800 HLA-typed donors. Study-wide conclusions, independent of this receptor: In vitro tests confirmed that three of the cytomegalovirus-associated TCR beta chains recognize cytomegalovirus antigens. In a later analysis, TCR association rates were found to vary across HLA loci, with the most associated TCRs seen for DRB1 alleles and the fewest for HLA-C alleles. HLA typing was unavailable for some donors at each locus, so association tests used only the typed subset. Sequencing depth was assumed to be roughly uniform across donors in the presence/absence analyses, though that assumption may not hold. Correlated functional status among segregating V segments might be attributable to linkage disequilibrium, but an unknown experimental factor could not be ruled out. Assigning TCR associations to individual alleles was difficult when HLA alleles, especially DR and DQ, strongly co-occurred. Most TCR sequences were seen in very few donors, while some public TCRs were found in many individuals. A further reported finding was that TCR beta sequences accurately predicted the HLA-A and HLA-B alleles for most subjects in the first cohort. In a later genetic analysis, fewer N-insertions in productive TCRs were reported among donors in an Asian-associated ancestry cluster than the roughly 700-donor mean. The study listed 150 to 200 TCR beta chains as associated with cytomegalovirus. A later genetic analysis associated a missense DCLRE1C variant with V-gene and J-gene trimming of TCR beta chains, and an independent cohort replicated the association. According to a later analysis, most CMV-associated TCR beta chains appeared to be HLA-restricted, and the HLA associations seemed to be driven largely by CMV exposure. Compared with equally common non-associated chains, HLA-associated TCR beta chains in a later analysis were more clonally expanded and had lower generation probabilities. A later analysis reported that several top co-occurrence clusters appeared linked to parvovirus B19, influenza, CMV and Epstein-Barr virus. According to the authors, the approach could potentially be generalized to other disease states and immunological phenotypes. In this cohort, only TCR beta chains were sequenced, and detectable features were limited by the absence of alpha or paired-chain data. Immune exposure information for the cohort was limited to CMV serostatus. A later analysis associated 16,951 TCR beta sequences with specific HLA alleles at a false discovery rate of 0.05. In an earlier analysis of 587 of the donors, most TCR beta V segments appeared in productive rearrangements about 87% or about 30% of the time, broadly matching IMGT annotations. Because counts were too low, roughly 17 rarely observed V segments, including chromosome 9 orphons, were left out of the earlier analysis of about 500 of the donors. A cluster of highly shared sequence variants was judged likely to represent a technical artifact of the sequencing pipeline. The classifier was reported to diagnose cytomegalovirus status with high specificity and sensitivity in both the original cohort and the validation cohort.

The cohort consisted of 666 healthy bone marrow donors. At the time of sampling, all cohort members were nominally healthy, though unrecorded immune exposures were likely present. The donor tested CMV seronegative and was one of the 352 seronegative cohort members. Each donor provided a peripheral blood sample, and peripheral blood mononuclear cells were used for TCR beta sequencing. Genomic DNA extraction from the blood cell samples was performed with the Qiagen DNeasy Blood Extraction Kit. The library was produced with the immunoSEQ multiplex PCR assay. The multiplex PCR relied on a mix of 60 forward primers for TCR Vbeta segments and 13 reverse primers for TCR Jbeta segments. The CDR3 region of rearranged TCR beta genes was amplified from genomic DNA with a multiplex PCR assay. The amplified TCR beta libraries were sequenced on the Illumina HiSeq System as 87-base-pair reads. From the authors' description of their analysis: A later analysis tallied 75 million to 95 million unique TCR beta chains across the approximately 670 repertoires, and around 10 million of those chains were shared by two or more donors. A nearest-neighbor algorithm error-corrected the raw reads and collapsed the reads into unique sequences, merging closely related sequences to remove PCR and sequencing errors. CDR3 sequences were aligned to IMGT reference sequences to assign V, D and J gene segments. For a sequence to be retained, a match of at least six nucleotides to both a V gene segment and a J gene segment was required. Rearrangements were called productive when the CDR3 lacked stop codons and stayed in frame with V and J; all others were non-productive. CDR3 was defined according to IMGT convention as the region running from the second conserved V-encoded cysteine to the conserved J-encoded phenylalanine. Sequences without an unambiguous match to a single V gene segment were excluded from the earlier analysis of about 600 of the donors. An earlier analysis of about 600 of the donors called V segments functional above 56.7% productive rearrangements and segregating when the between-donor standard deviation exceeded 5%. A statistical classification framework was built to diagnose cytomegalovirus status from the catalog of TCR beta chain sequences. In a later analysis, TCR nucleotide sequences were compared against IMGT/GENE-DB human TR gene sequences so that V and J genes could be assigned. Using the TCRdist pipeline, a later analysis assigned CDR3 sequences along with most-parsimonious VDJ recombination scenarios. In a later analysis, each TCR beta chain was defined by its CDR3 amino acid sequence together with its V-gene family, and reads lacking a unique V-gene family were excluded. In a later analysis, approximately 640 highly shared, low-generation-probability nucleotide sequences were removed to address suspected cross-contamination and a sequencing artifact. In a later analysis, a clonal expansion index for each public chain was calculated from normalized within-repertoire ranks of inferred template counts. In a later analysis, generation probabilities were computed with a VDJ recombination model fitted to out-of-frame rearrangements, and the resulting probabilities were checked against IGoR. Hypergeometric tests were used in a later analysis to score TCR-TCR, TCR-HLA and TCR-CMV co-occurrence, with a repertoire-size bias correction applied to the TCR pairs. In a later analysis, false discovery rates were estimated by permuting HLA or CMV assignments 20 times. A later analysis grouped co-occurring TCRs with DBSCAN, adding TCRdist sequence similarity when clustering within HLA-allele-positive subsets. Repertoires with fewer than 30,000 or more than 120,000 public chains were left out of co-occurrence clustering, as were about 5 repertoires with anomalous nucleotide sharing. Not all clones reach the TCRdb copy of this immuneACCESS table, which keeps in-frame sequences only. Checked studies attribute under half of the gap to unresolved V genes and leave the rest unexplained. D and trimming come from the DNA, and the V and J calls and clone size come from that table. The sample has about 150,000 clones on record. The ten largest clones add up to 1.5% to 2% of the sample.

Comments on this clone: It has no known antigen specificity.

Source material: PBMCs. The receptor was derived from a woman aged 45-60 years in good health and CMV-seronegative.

The nucleotide sequence reads as follows: TGTGCCAGCAGTGAGGGACAGGGGCCCCAAGAGACCCAGTACTTC. Its protein reads: CASSEGQGPQETQYF. The rearrangement combines TRBV2 with TRBJ2-5; TRBD1 agrees with 10 junctional bases. V is trimmed back by 3 bases and J by 1 base, and the junction contains 2 bases that no gene match accounts for. The CDR3 sequence holds 15 residues, the cysteine and phenylalanine included. The DNA shown is the 45-base CDR3, in frame from base 1. CDR1 and CDR2, per the germline V gene, are SNHLY and FYNNEI.